What follows are 14 T cell receptor beta chains derived from one specimen sequenced in a study of blood T cell repertoires in COVID-19. TCRdb's table, derived via immunoSEQ multiplex PCR, lists solely in-frame clones and lacks some. The data contain roughly 150,000 clones, approximately 91% of them singletons. The sequencing sample was made of peripheral blood. Receptor source: a man aged 18 to 30 with acute or convalescent COVID-19.

The V gene is TRBV5-5, the J gene TRBJ1-1; 9 nucleotides line up with TRBD1. CDR1 and CDR2 from the germline V gene are SGHKS and YYEKEE (reference sequence). The CDR3 is 17 residues long. The ends lost 1 base at V and 1 base at J; junction bases unmatched: 8. CDR3 amino acids: CASSLFGQGMKNTEAFF. CDR3 DNA: TGTGCCAGCAGCTTGTTCGGACAGGGGATGAAGAACACTGAAGCTTTCTTT.

The chain has TRBV5-4 and TRBJ1-2; 9 bases agree with TRBD1. The CDR3 has 17 residues. V dropped 0 bases and J dropped 4; count of bases not matched to a gene: 10. The V gene's germline CDR1 is SGHNT and CDR2 YYREEE (reference sequence). The CDR3 loop reads CASSLVTGGQGGYGYTF. In DNA form, the CDR3 reads TGTGCCAGCAGCTTGGTAACAGGGGGCCAGGGAGGCTATGGCTACACCTTC.

As to this clone: This sample also contains other DNA sequences that code for the same CDR3. This chain joins TRBV6-5 and TRBJ1-4, with 7 bases lining up with TRBD1. Germline V gene lookup returns CDR1 MNHEY and CDR2 SVGAGI. The CDR3 is made up of 12 amino acids. J was trimmed by 7 bases and V by 5 bases; bases with no gene match: 1. The CDR3 sequence: CASSRQGEKLFF. DNA of the CDR3: TGTGCCAGCAGTCGACAGGGTGAAAAACTGTTTTTT.

The chain is built from TRBV10-3 and TRBJ1-6; D not certain. Per the germline V gene, CDR1 is ENHRY and CDR2 is SYGVKD. The CDR3 has 16 amino acids. Trimming left V 0 bases short and J 12 bases short, with 18 bases between. The CDR3 region has the DNA TGTGCCATCAGTGAGTCGGGGTGGAGGGCCGGGGAACCCCTCCACTTT. Its protein product is CAISESGWRAGEPLHF.

The chain has TRBV11-2 and TRBJ1-1; D call uncertain. Trimming removed 2 bases at V and 3 bases at J, with 7 bases between. Germline V gene data show CDR1 as SGHAT and CDR2 as FQNNGV. The CDR3 consists of 13 residues. CDR3 bases: TGTGCCAGCAGCTTAAAGGGAGACACTGAAGCTTTCTTT. This codes for CASSLKGDTEAFF.

This rearrangement joins TRBV6-5 to TRBJ2-7, with D possibly TRBD1 on 6 matching bases. The V gene's germline CDR1 is MNHEY and CDR2 SVGAGI. V lost 8 bases and J lost 2, with 10 bases in between. CDR3 size: 12 residues. CDR3 bases: TGTGCCAGCGGGGACATAACCTACGAGCAGTACTTC. Its protein product is CASGDITYEQYF.

This chain uses TRBV3-1 (or the pseudogene TRBV3-2) with TRBJ1-6; the D is unclear. The CDR3 loop spans 14 amino acids. V dropped 5 bases and J dropped 7 bases, with 12 bases sitting between them. CDR1 is LGHDT, CDR2 YNNKEL, per germline (reference sequence). The CDR3 loop reads CASSTNWMNSPLHF. Here the CDR3 DNA reads TGTGCCAGCAGCACTAACTGGATGAATTCACCCCTCCACTTT.

This clone was detected once. This chain uses TRBV7-2 with TRBJ2-7; 9 bases are a match to TRBD2. V shed 4 bases and J 3 bases; nucleotides not matched to a gene: 7. The CDR3 contains 15 residues. Germline-derived CDR1 and CDR2 are SGHTA and FQGNSA. For the CDR3, the DNA is TGTGCCAGCAGCTCGCGGGGGGGAGGTAGCTACGAGCAGTACTTC. Protein: CASSSRGGGSYEQYF.

The chain carries TRBV18 and TRBJ1-1; 9 bases line up with TRBD1. Looked up from germline, CDR1 is KGHSH and CDR2 is LQKENI. V lost 6 bases, J lost 3 bases, and 8 bases stayed unmatched. The CDR3 spans 15 residues. CDR3 coding DNA: TGTGCCAGCTCTCTGACAGGGGGAAGGGACACTGAAGCTTTCTTT. Translating gives CASSLTGGRDTEAFF.

The chain links TRBV11-2 to TRBJ2-7; 10 bases fit TRBD2. The length of the CDR3 is 14 residues. The junction had 4 bases not matched to a gene; V was cut back by 5 bases and J by 3 bases. The germline CDR1 and CDR2 sequences are SGHAT and FQNNGV. DNA of the CDR3: TGTGCCAGCAGCCAACGGACTAGCGGCTACGAGCAGTACTTC. This codes for CASSQRTSGYEQYF.

This clone was found a few times. The gene calls are TRBV2 and TRBJ1-6; the D gene is possibly TRBD1 (6 bases). CDR1 and CDR2 (germline): SNHLY, FYNNEI. The CDR3 totals 16 residues. Trimming shortened V by 11 bases and J by 2 bases, and 19 bases separated the two germline ends. CDR3 sequence: CARKGHEGAYNSPLHF. DNA of the CDR3: TGTGCCCGAAAGGGACACGAGGGCGCCTATAATTCACCCCTCCACTTT.

The chain joins TRBV4-2 to TRBJ1-1; D perhaps matches TRBD1 (6 bases). Germline V gene data show CDR1 as LGHNA and CDR2 as YNFKEQ. V shed 4 bases and J shed 0 bases, with 18 bases lying between them. There are 17 residues in the CDR3. CDR3 coding DNA: TGTGCCAGCAGCCGACGGGCCACAGGGCTCATGAACACTGAAGCTTTCTTT. It encodes CASSRRATGLMNTEAFF.

This chain joins TRBV29-1 and TRBJ1-5, with 7 positions matching TRBD1. Per germline, CDR1 SQVTM and CDR2 ANQGSEA. V shed 7 bases and J 6 bases; nucleotides not matched to a gene: 12. The CDR3 extends over 14 amino acids. Here the CDR3 reads CSALTGTNSQPQHF. CDR3 sequence (DNA): TGCAGCGCCTTGACAGGGACGAACAGTCAGCCCCAGCATTTT.

CDR3 amino acids: CASRRVSNTEAFF. DNA of the CDR3: TGCGCCAGCCGCAGGGTTTCGAACACTGAAGCTTTCTTT. J is TRBJ1-1 and V is TRBV5-1, with D perhaps matching TRBD1 (5 bases). Trimming took 7 bases from V and 1 from J, leaving 11 bases between them. CDR1 is SGHRS and CDR2 is YFSETQ in the germline V gene. This CDR3 contains 13 residues.